The TCR beta chain under discussion was sequenced for a study of cytomegalovirus exposure and HLA in healthy donors. General study findings and limits: It is likely that the observed cluster of highly shared sequence variants was a sequencing artifact.

Though probably carrying unrecorded immune exposures, donors were nominally healthy at sampling. PCR amplification relied on 60 Vbeta primers (plus 13 Jbeta primers). Sequencing was performed with immunoSEQ multiplex PCR; in TCRdb, only in-frame clones are kept and a portion is missing. The table records approximately 140,000 clones, almost 80% of them present only once. On this clone: As yet, its antigen is unknown.

The sequenced sample was PBMCs. This receptor was taken from a man aged 18-30 years in good health and CMV-seronegative.

The CDR3 nucleotides read TGTGCCACCAGCAGAGAAACCAGGGGGAGTGAAAAACTGTTTTTT. It yields the protein CATSRETRGSEKLFF. V gene TRBV15 combines with J gene TRBJ1-4, with 7 bases that match TRBD1. CDR1 is LNHNV and CDR2 is YYDKDF in the germline V gene (reference sequence). V shed 0 bases, J shed 7 bases, and the junction held 5 bases outside the gene matches. The CDR3 runs to 15 residues.